Listed here are 19 T cell receptor beta chains from one sample, sequenced in a study of read filtering for tumor transcriptome and immune sequencing. The library was built from 400 ng RNA with molecular barcoded adaptors for alpha/delta and beta/gamma chains. TCRdb ran MiXCR on the reads and lists one entry per CDR3 protein. The top ten clones hold more than 70% of a sample with some 15,000 distinct CDR3 sequences, 20% of them seen once. The sequenced sample was a population of CD138-negative cells sorted from bone marrow. The source of these receptors is a donor aged 40 or over with multiple myeloma.

Remarks on this clonotype: A much larger clone lies one base from this, so it may be a read error. Given the absence of the conserved phenylalanine or tryptophan at the CDR3 end, a read error is likely. The DNA is omitted, as the CDR3 cannot be located on it reliably, and the CDR3 follows TCRdb's listing. CDR3 in amino acids: CSASRSIDEQSL. The chain links TRBV20-1 to TRBJ2-1; the table's D gene call, TRBD2, was not cross checked with the DNA. Germline V CDR1 and CDR2: DFQATT, SNEGSKA (reference sequence). The CDR3 is made up of 12 amino acids, end residues included.

The V call is TRBV29-1, the J call TRBJ2-1; TRBD1 aligns across 7 bases. The CDR3 is made up of 15 amino acids. Trimming removed 7 bases from V and 3 bases from J; junction bases left unmatched: 12. Germline V gene data show CDR1 as SQVTM and CDR2 as ANQGSEA. The CDR3 spells CSASKGATFYNEQFF. In DNA form, the CDR3 reads TGCAGCGCCTCTAAGGGGGCAACCTTCTACAATGAGCAGTTCTTC.

In its sample, this clonotype was seen a few times. The chain is built from TRBV21-1 and TRBJ1-5; TRBD1, as called in the table, went unchecked against the DNA. TRBV21-1 is shown as a pseudogene. This CDR3 spans 16 amino acids. Here the CDR3 DNA reads TGTGCCAGCAGCTCCCGGACATTCAAACAAGGACAGCCCCAGCATTTT. Encoded protein: CASSSRTFKQGQPQHF.

With respect to this clonotype: This may come from a read error, since a much larger clone is one base off. This sequence joins TRBV10-2 and TRBJ2-7; 10 bases are shared with TRBD1. CDR1 WSHSY and CDR2 SAAADI come from the germline V gene. This CDR3 contains 15 residues. CDR3 sequence (DNA): TGCGCCACCAGTGAGAGGGGACAGGGGACCTACGAGCAGTACTTC. This encodes CATSERGQGTYEQYF.

This clonotype was counted at least ten times. This chain links TRBV20-1 with TRBJ2-1; a weak D match, TRBD2 (5 bases). This CDR3 has 15 amino acids. The V gene lost 4 bases and the J gene lost 1 base, with 14 bases spanning the gap. Germline lookup yields CDR1 DFQATT and CDR2 SNEGSKA (reference sequence). The CDR3 sequence is CSAIDTSGSYNEQFF. The CDR3, as DNA: TGCAGTGCTATCGATACTAGTGGTTCCTACAATGAGCAGTTCTTC.

Regarding this clonotype: Its ends do not fully match the called genes, so a read error is possible. This chain connects TRBV5-5 to TRBJ2-2; D might be TRBD1 (6 bases). The germline V gene has CDR1 SGHKS and CDR2 YYEKEE (reference sequence). The CDR3 is made up of 18 amino acids. The CDR3: CASSSSEEGFGDTGKLFF. CDR3 coding DNA: TGTGCCAGCAGCTCTAGTGAAGAGGGATTCGGGGACACCGGGAAGCTGTTTTTT.

This clonotype was seen a handful of times. V gene TRBV10-3 combines with J gene TRBJ1-5; no definite D call. The CDR3 spans 13 residues. V was pared by 3 bases and J by 3 bases, with 6 bases between. The germline V gene has CDR1 ENHRY and CDR2 SYGVKD. The CDR3 is CAISEGYNQPQHF. CDR3 DNA sequence: TGTGCCATCAGTGAAGGGTACAATCAGCCCCAGCATTTT.

This clonotype was counted a few times. V gene TRBV28 combines with J gene TRBJ2-4, with 12 bases lining up with TRBD2. This CDR3 has 15 amino acids. V dropped 9 bases and J dropped 9; count of bases not matched to a gene: 12. In germline, CDR1 is MDHEN, CDR2 SYDVKM. Here the CDR3 reads CASKNQGLAGTIQYF. Written as DNA, the CDR3 is TGTGCCAGTAAAAACCAGGGACTAGCGGGTACCATTCAGTACTTC.

The V gene is TRBV21-1, the J gene TRBJ1-2; whether TRBD1, the table's D call, matches the DNA was not checked. TRBV21-1 is given as a pseudogene. The CDR3 is 10 amino acids. In DNA, the CDR3 is TGTGTCAGCTGGGGACAGCCCACCCACTTC. Its protein product is CVSWGQPTHF.

To note about this clonotype: Given a much more abundant clone one base away, this may be a read error. This chain uses TRBV4-2 with TRBJ2-3, with TRBD2 matching over 7 bases. V dropped 7 bases and J dropped 2; count of bases not matched to a gene: 12. The CDR3 consists of 16 residues. Per germline, CDR1 LGHNA and CDR2 YNFKEQ. CDR3 in DNA: TGTGCCAGCATCCTACAGACTAGCACCAACACAGATACGCAGTATTTT. It codes for CASILQTSTNTDTQYF.

J is TRBJ1-1 and V is TRBV11-3; D gene unclear. Between the trimmed V and J ends, which lost 1 base and 5 bases, there was a span of 8 bases. The CDR3 spans 13 residues. The germline gives CDR1 SGHNT, CDR2 YENEEA. The CDR3 bases are TGTGCCAGCAGCTTAGTACGGCAGACTGAAGCTTTCTTT. Translating it yields CASSLVRQTEAFF.

Turning to this clonotype: This may arise from a read error, as a much more abundant clone is one base away. The chain carries TRBV7-3 and TRBJ2-3, with 16 nucleotides matching TRBD2. With 10 bases clipped from V and 2 bases from J, the junction kept 12 bases outside the gene matches. This CDR3 has 18 residues. From germline, CDR1 is SGHTA and CDR2 FQGTGA. For the CDR3, the DNA is TGTGCCAACAGTCCGGGACTAGCGGGAGGGGTATCCACAGATACGCAGTATTTT. It encodes CANSPGLAGGVSTDTQYF.

This clonotype was seen many times. The chain combines TRBV29-1 with TRBJ2-5; possible D gene TRBD1, 5 bases. V lost 2 bases and J 2 bases, leaving 12 bases between the germline ends. This CDR3 contains 14 residues. Germline loops: CDR1 SQVTM, CDR2 ANQGSEA. The CDR3 protein is CSVELSGQQETQYF. The CDR3 DNA follows: TGCAGCGTTGAATTGTCAGGGCAACAAGAGACCCAGTACTTC.

This clonotype was picked up a small number of times. The chain couples TRBV9 to TRBJ2-1; D unclear. The CDR3 runs to 14 residues. The V end lost 2 bases, the J end lost 1 base, and 7 bases lay between the germline ends. Germline CDR1 and CDR2: SGDLS and YYNGEE. CDR3 loop: CASSVADSYNEQFF. The CDR3 bases are TGTGCCAGCAGCGTCGCGGATTCCTACAATGAGCAGTTCTTC. Complete variable domain (other parts from reference TRBV9 and TRBJ2-1): DSGVTQTPKHLITATGQRVTLRCSPRSGDLSVYWYQQSLDQGLQFLIQYYNGEERAKGNILERFSAQQFPDLHSELNLSSLELGDSALYFCASSVADSYNEQFFGPGTRLTVL.

The J gene is TRBJ1-5, the V gene TRBV5-4; D is undetermined. Trimming removed 0 bases at V and 6 bases at J, with 4 bases between. The CDR3 has 12 residues. Per germline, CDR1 SGHNT and CDR2 YYREEE (reference sequence). The CDR3 DNA sequence: TGTGCCAGCAGCTTGGACACTCAGCCCCAGCATTTT. It yields the protein CASSLDTQPQHF.

This clonotype was seen at least ten times. This rearrangement joins TRBV3-1 to TRBJ2-2; 8 bases line up with TRBD1. V trimming: 4 bases; J trimming: 3 bases; junction bases outside the gene matches: 4. The CDR3 contains 15 residues. CDR1 LGHDT and CDR2 YNNKEL come from the germline V gene (reference sequence). The CDR3 DNA sequence: TGTGCCAGCAGCCTCACAGGGGGGTACACCGGGGAGCTGTTTTTT. This gives the protein CASSLTGGYTGELFF.

This clonotype has a single count. V and J are TRBV6-1 and TRBJ1-2; D not resolved. Trimming removed 2 bases from V and 3 bases from J, with 16 bases in between. In germline, CDR1 is MNHNS, CDR2 SASEGT. The CDR3 totals 16 residues. This CDR3 reads CASSESLAPAHYGYTF. DNA for the CDR3: TGTGCCAGCAGTGAAAGTTTGGCGCCAGCCCACTATGGCTACACCTTC.

The rearrangement links TRBV12-3 or TRBV12-4 to TRBJ2-2; 7 bases map to TRBD2. This CDR3 has 17 residues. V lost 4 bases, J lost 10 bases, and 18 bases stayed unmatched. CDR3 protein: CASSYPPDPGGPEELFF. The CDR3, as DNA: TGTGCCAGCAGTTACCCCCCGGATCCGGGAGGTCCCGAGGAGCTGTTTTTT.

About this clonotype itself: It may be a read error: a sequence one base away is much more abundant. The genes are TRBV6-5 and TRBJ2-5; D is uncertain. In germline, CDR1 is MNHEY, CDR2 SVGAGI. CDR3 length: 10 amino acids. The CDR3 spells CANSWVTQYF. The CDR3 region has the DNA TGTGCCAACAGTTGGGTGACCCAGTACTTC.